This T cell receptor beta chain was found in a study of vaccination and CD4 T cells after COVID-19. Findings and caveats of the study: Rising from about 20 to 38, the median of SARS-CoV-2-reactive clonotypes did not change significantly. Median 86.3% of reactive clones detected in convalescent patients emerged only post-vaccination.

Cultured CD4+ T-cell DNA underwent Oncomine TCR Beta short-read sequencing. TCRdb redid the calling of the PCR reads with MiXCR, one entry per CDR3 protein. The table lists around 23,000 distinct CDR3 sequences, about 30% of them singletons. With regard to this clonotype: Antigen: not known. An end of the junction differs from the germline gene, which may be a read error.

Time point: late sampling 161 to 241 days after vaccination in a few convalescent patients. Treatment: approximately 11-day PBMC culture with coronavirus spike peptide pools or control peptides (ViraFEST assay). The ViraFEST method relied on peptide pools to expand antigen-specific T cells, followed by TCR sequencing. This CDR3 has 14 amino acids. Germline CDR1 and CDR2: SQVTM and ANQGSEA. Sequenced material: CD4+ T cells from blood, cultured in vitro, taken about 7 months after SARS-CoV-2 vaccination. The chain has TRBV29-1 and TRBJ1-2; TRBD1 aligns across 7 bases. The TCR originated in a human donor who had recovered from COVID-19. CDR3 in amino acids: CSVGLQGGNYGYTF. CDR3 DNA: TGCAGCGTTGGCCTGCAGGGGGGTAACTACGGCTACACCTTC.